One sample yielded the 7 T cell receptor beta chains listed below, sequenced in a study of glioma-infiltrating T cells after dendritic cell vaccination. The protocol was immunoSEQ multiplex PCR, while the TCRdb copy is restricted to in-frame clones and leaves out a portion. The table has 71,000 or so clones, around 86% seen once. This material consisted of blood, taken before dendritic cell vaccination. The origin of the receptors is a human donor with glioblastoma.

The chain combines TRBV11-2 with TRBJ1-2; the D is unclear. Germline-derived CDR1 and CDR2 are SGHAT and FQNNGV. The CDR3 covers 15 residues. V was cut by 0 bases and J by 0 bases, with 8 bases left in between. Here the CDR3 DNA reads TGTGCCAGCAGCTTAGAGGCCGGAGCTAACTATGGCTACACCTTC. Its protein product is CASSLEAGANYGYTF.

The chain uses TRBV7-8 and TRBJ1-1, with D unclear. The germline V gene encodes CDR1 SGHVS and CDR2 FQNEAQ. V lost 1 base to trimming and J lost 1 base, with 10 bases between them. The CDR3 is made up of 15 amino acids. The CDR3 spells CASSLGIRRNTEAFF. The CDR3 region has the DNA TGTGCCAGCAGCTTAGGAATCCGGAGGAACACTGAAGCTTTCTTT.

The chain combines TRBV6-1 with TRBJ2-3; 8 positions match TRBD2. The CDR3 spans 15 residues. V shed 3 bases and J 2 bases; nucleotides not matched to a gene: 4. Germline V gene sequence: CDR1 MNHNS, CDR2 SASEGT. The DNA of the CDR3 is TGTGCCAGCAGTGAGCTAGCGGGCATCACAGATACGCAGTATTTT. Encoded protein: CASSELAGITDTQYF.

The chain couples TRBV29-1 to TRBJ1-1, with 9 nucleotides matching TRBD1. Germline assignment: CDR1 SQVTM and CDR2 ANQGSEA. This CDR3 has 14 amino acids. V trimming: 5 bases; J trimming: 3 bases; junction bases outside the gene matches: 7. DNA of the CDR3: TGCAGCGTTAAGACAGGGGGAACCCACACTGAAGCTTTCTTT. It is translated as CSVKTGGTHTEAFF.

The chain is built from TRBV9 and TRBJ2-3; tentatively, D is TRBD2 (5 bases). The CDR3 is made up of 14 amino acids. Germline V CDR1 and CDR2: SGDLS, YYNGEE. Trimming stripped 4 bases from V and 2 bases from J, with 11 bases between. The chain's CDR3 is CASSSAGFTDTQYF. CDR3 in DNA: TGTGCCAGCAGCTCGGCGGGTTTCACAGATACGCAGTATTTT.

CDR3 coding DNA: TGTGCCAGCAGCGCCCTTATATCCGGGTCCTACAATGAGCAGTTCTTC. Translating gives CASSALISGSYNEQFF. This sequence joins TRBV9 and TRBJ2-1; D is unclear. The V end lost 3 bases, the J end lost 1 base, and 14 bases lay between the germline ends. This CDR3 is 16 amino acids long. CDR1 is SGDLS, CDR2 YYNGEE, per germline.

The V gene is TRBV9, the J gene TRBJ2-1; 8 bases map to TRBD1. Germline lookup yields CDR1 SGDLS and CDR2 YYNGEE. The CDR3 sequence is 15 residues long. V shed 3 bases, J shed 5 bases, and the junction held 7 bases outside the gene matches. The CDR3 DNA is TGTGCCAGCAGCGCCCACGGGACAGGCGACAATGAGCAGTTCTTC. It codes for CASSAHGTGDNEQFF.